This TCR beta chain appears in the sequencing data of a study of beta chain features in type 1 diabetes. Study information: No age, gender or cell yield differences were seen between patients and healthy donors. General observations from the study: PCR, the amplification step, might favor shorter templates, equally in patients and controls.

A remark on this clone: Its antigen remains unknown.

All of the isolated RNA was reverse transcribed, so expressed TCRB transcripts were sequenced. Using immunoSEQ multiplex PCR, the repertoire was profiled, and TCRdb retains in-frame clones only, with some absent. The data show hundreds of thousands of clones, 10% to 15% seen once. V was cut by 3 bases and J by 0 bases, with 17 bases left in between. Germline CDR1 MDHEN, CDR2 SYDVKM. The CDR3 sequence is 17 residues long. A sort by CD45RO/CCR7/CD25/CD127/CD95/CD27 yielded CD4+ naive, central memory, regulatory and stem cell-like memory cells. The rearrangement uses TRBV28 and TRBJ1-1; possible D gene TRBD1, 5 bases. The source of this sequence is a man aged 18 to 35 in good health. Specimen: naive CD4+ T cells from blood. For the CDR3, the DNA is TGTGCCAGCAGTTTTCTCATGACAGAGAGCTTGAACACTGAAGCTTTCTTT. Protein product: CASSFLMTESLNTEAFF.